This TCR beta chain was captured by sequencing in a study of T cell responses to AZD1222 COVID-19 vaccine. Overall study results and limits: A reported finding is that nearly half of spike-specific TCRs target unmutated variant regions. Sampling that yielded the repertoires occurred only after the peak T cell response. Possibly, clonal diversity was underestimated; donors were largely white British and included more females.

On this clone: The antigen is not known.

Method: immunoSEQ multiplex PCR; TCRdb's copy keeps in-frame clones and lacks some. This sample has just under 20,000 clones; 80% to 85% occur once, and the top ten carry around 15%. From germline, CDR1 is MDHEN and CDR2 SYDVKM. The CDR3 covers 15 residues. The germline V and J ends were trimmed by 4 bases and 11 bases, with 23 bases remaining between them. The clonotype comes from an adult who received the AZD1222 COVID-19 vaccine. The chain employs TRBV28 and TRBJ1-1, with a possible D match to TRBD1 (6 bases). The starting material was peripheral blood, obtained 28 days after the second AZD1222 dose. Here the CDR3 DNA reads TGTGCCAGCAGTTCATTAACAGGGTACCTCTCCGTGGCTTTCTTT. It is translated as CASSSLTGYLSVAFF. Variable domain in full (rest from reference TRBV28 and TRBJ1-1): DVKVTQSSRYLVKRTGEKVFLECVQDMDHENMFWYRQDPGLGLRLIYFSYDVKMKEKGDIPEGYSVSREKKERFSLILESASTNQTSMYLCASSSLTGYLSVAFFGQGTRLTVV.